These 26 T cell receptor beta chains share one sample of origin, sequenced in a study of blood T cell repertoires in COVID-19. Sequencing was performed with immunoSEQ multiplex PCR; in TCRdb, only in-frame clones are kept and a portion is missing. The data show 200,000 to 300,000 clones, about 88% seen once. The source material was peripheral blood. All receptors derive from a man aged 25-45 years with active or convalescent COVID-19.

The chain recombines TRBV11-2 with TRBJ1-1; 8 bases line up with TRBD1. The CDR3 extends over 14 amino acids. Germline-derived CDR1 and CDR2 are SGHAT and FQNNGV. The V segment lost 7 bases and the J segment 10 bases; nucleotides outside the gene matches: 14. CDR3 coding DNA: TGTGCCAGCAACCCTACTGGACAGGGTTTCGGAGCTTTCTTT. Translated, it gives CASNPTGQGFGAFF.

The chain carries TRBV28 and TRBJ1-1; 7 bases are a match to TRBD1. This CDR3 region has 19 residues. Losses at the gene ends were 4 bases for V and 0 bases for J; bases not matched to a gene: 17. CDR1 is MDHEN and CDR2 is SYDVKM in the germline V gene. The CDR3 loop reads CASSYLAALRTGLNTEAFF. In DNA, the CDR3 is TGTGCCAGCAGTTACCTCGCGGCCCTTAGGACAGGACTGAACACTGAAGCTTTCTTT.

The V and J genes are TRBV15 and TRBJ2-3, with D maybe TRBD1 (6 bases). The CDR3 has 14 amino acids. V dropped 0 bases and J dropped 5 bases, with 9 bases sitting between them. Germline CDR1 reads LNHNV; CDR2 reads YYDKDF (reference sequence). The CDR3 nucleotides read TGTGCCACCAGCAGAGATCCAGGGGAAGATACGCAGTATTTT. This sequence encodes CATSRDPGEDTQYF. The full variable domain, in which reference TRBV15 and TRBJ2-3 provide the parts outside the CDR3, is DAMVIQNPRYQVTQFGKPVTLSCSQTLNHNVMYWYQQKSSQAPKLLFHYYDKDFNNEADTPDNFQSRRPNTSFCFLDIRSPGLGDTAMYLCATSRDPGEDTQYFGPGTRLTVL.

The chain links TRBV5-1 to TRBJ2-3; TRBD1 is a possible D gene (6 bases). Deletions cut 0 bases from V and 1 base from J, with 9 bases between. The CDR3 is 15 amino acids. The germline V gene has CDR1 SGHRS and CDR2 YFSETQ. For the CDR3, the DNA is TGCGCCAGCAGCTTGGGGGCAGGGGGCACAGATACGCAGTATTTT. It translates to CASSLGAGGTDTQYF.

The genes are TRBV19 and TRBJ1-2; the D gene is possibly TRBD1 (5 bases). The germline V gene has CDR1 LNHDA and CDR2 SQIVND (reference sequence). This CDR3 is 13 amino acids long. Deletions cut 5 bases from V and 3 bases from J, with 10 bases between. Here the CDR3 DNA reads TGTGCCAGTAGTGATGGGGGGGACTATGGCTACACCTTC. Translated, it gives CASSDGGDYGYTF.

This clone was recorded only once. The chain recombines TRBV15 with TRBJ1-5; D perhaps matches TRBD1 (5 bases). CDR3 length: 17 residues. Germline lookup yields CDR1 LNHNV and CDR2 YYDKDF (reference sequence). Trimming stripped 1 base from V and 3 bases from J, with 16 bases between. The CDR3 protein is CATSRGPLVQVNQPQHF. In DNA form, the CDR3 reads TGTGCCACCAGCAGAGGACCCCTCGTACAGGTCAATCAGCCCCAGCATTTT. The whole variable domain, filled in from reference TRBV15 and TRBJ1-5, reads DAMVIQNPRYQVTQFGKPVTLSCSQTLNHNVMYWYQQKSSQAPKLLFHYYDKDFNNEADTPDNFQSRRPNTSFCFLDIRSPGLGDTAMYLCATSRGPLVQVNQPQHFGDGTRLSIL.

The chain has TRBV6-5 and TRBJ2-7; D is unclear. V was pared by 5 bases and J by 0 bases, with 14 bases between. This CDR3 is built from 15 residues. Per germline, CDR1 MNHEY and CDR2 SVGAGI. CDR3 in DNA: TGTGCCAGCAGTCCCTTCGCAGAAAGCTCCTACGAGCAGTACTTC. Translation gives CASSPFAESSYEQYF.

The gene calls are TRBV9 and TRBJ1-2, with a possible D match to TRBD1 (5 bases). The CDR3 covers 15 residues. The germline V gene encodes CDR1 SGDLS and CDR2 YYNGEE. The V end lost 3 bases, the J end lost 7 bases, and 19 bases lay between the germline ends. This chain's CDR3 is CASSAHLAGKGGYTF. The CDR3 coding sequence is TGTGCCAGCAGCGCCCACCTGGCAGGGAAGGGTGGCTACACCTTC.

The chain combines TRBV30 with TRBJ2-1; 10 bases line up with TRBD2. J lost 1 base, V lost 6 bases, and 6 bases had no gene match. Germline-derived CDR1 and CDR2 are GTSNPN and SVGIG (reference sequence). The length of the CDR3 is 15 residues. The CDR3 DNA reads as TGTGCCTGTTCAATAGCGGGGGGTTCCTACAATGAGCAGTTCTTC. This gives the protein CACSIAGGSYNEQFF.

This rearrangement joins TRBV5-1 to TRBJ1-1; D not resolved. The germline CDR1 and CDR2 sequences are SGHRS and YFSETQ. Trimming shortened V by 4 bases and J by 2 bases, and 15 bases separated the two germline ends. The CDR3 consists of 15 residues. This CDR3 is CASSLGSEVNTEAFF. For the CDR3, the DNA is TGCGCCAGCAGCCTTGGATCGGAGGTTAACACTGAAGCTTTCTTT.

In its sample, this clone was seen a few times. J is TRBJ1-5 and V is TRBV19; the D gene is possibly TRBD1 (6 bases). Deletions cut 9 bases from V and 13 bases from J, with 22 bases between. CDR1 is LNHDA, CDR2 SQIVND, per germline (reference sequence). The length of the CDR3 is 13 residues. The CDR3 sequence is CASSGRRGGDQHF. The CDR3, as DNA: TGTGCCAGCTCCGGGAGGCGAGGGGGTGATCAGCATTTT.

This sequence joins TRBV6-2 or TRBV6-3 and TRBJ2-3; 10 nucleotides match TRBD2. Per the germline V gene, CDR1 is MNHEY and CDR2 is SVGEGT. V lost 5 bases to trimming and J lost 5 bases; unmatched junction nucleotides: 10. The CDR3 sequence is 16 residues long. CDR3 DNA sequence: TGTGCCAGCAGTCGTCTCAGCGGGGGGGTTCAAGATACGCAGTATTTT. Translating it yields CASSRLSGGVQDTQYF.

V is TRBV9 and J is TRBJ2-5, with 9 positions matching TRBD2. V was clipped by 2 bases and J by 3 bases; unmatched bases: 5. The CDR3 has 15 amino acids. Germline V lookup: CDR1 SGDLS, CDR2 YYNGEE. As DNA, the CDR3 is TGTGCCAGCAGCGTGGCGGGGGGGAAGAAAGAGACCCAGTACTTC. It codes for CASSVAGGKKETQYF.

This chain links TRBV29-1 with TRBJ2-1; TRBD1 agrees at 10 bases. The CDR3 is 15 amino acids. The V and J ends lost 6 bases and 0 bases, in that order; junction bases with no gene match: 5. The germline V gene encodes CDR1 SQVTM and CDR2 ANQGSEA. CDR3 nucleotide sequence: TGCAGCGTCGACAGGGGGCAAGGCTCCTACAATGAGCAGTTCTTC. It encodes CSVDRGQGSYNEQFF.

The J gene is TRBJ1-6, the V gene TRBV13; TRBD1 matches at 7 bases. This CDR3 is built from 16 residues. Trimming removed 1 base from V and 7 bases from J; junction bases left unmatched: 7. The V gene's germline CDR1 is PRHDT and CDR2 FYEKMQ (reference sequence). CDR3 loop: CASSLVRQGPNSPLHF. CDR3 sequence (DNA): TGTGCCAGCAGCTTAGTACGACAGGGACCGAATTCACCCCTCCACTTT.

The genes are TRBV6-5 and TRBJ1-4; TRBD1 matches at 9 bases. The V and J ends lost 6 bases and 7 bases, in that order; junction bases with no gene match: 9. In germline, CDR1 is MNHEY, CDR2 SVGAGI. The CDR3 has 15 residues. The DNA for the CDR3 is TGTGCCAGCAGCGCCGGGACAGGGCGTAGTGAAAAACTGTTTTTT. It codes for CASSAGTGRSEKLFF.

The V call is TRBV10-3, the J call TRBJ1-1; 9 bases align to TRBD1. This CDR3 comprises 16 residues. CDR1 and CDR2 (germline): ENHRY, SYGVKD. The junction had 9 bases not matched to a gene; V was cut back by 0 bases and J by 7 bases. The CDR3 nucleotides are TGTGCCATCAGTGAGTCGGGCAGGACAGGGGCGGATGAAGCTTTCTTT. Translated, it gives CAISESGRTGADEAFF.

V usage is TRBV21-1 and J usage is TRBJ1-2; TRBD1, the table's D call, was not compared with the DNA. TRBV21-1 is noted as a pseudogene. The CDR3 is 15 residues long. The CDR3 DNA reads TGTGCCAGCAGCGCCAGCCCGGACAGGGGCCGTGGCTACACCTTC. Translated, it gives CASSASPDRGRGYTF.

The rearrangement uses TRBV10-1 and TRBJ2-2; 8 bases are shared with TRBD1. The trim removed 6 bases at V and 7 bases at J, leaving 4 bases unmatched. This CDR3 is 13 amino acids long. Looked up from germline, CDR1 is WNHNN and CDR2 is SYGVQD (reference sequence). In DNA, the CDR3 is TGCGCCAGCAGAGCAACAGGGGGCGGGGAGCTGTTTTTT. As protein: CASRATGGGELFF.

This chain joins TRBV28 and TRBJ1-6; 9 bases are a match to TRBD1. V dropped 4 bases and J dropped 6; count of bases not matched to a gene: 1. Per germline, CDR1 MDHEN and CDR2 SYDVKM. This CDR3 has 14 residues. CDR3 coding DNA: TGTGCCAGCAGTTCGGGACAGGGTAATTCACCCCTCCACTTT. Its translation: CASSSGQGNSPLHF.

The rearrangement links TRBV4-2 to TRBJ2-2; TRBD2 matches at 9 bases. Germline V lookup: CDR1 LGHNA, CDR2 YNFKEQ. The J segment lost 5 bases and the V segment lost 1 base, leaving 8 bases of the junction unmatched. This CDR3 is built from 17 residues. CDR3 region: CASSQAVVAGVTGELFF. The CDR3, as DNA: TGTGCCAGCAGCCAAGCCGTCGTAGCGGGGGTTACCGGGGAGCTGTTTTTT.

CDR3 coding DNA: TGCGCCACCAAGACGGTGACAGACTCCATCGAGCAGTACTTC. This gives the protein CATKTVTDSIEQYF. This chain links TRBV4-1 with TRBJ2-7; tentative D call: TRBD1 (5 bases). The CDR3 is 14 amino acids. Germline V lookup: CDR1 MGHRA, CDR2 YSYEKL. Trimming removed 10 bases at V and 6 bases at J, with 22 bases between.

The chain joins TRBV12-3 or TRBV12-4 to TRBJ1-1; D is uncertain. CDR3 length equals 13 residues. V lost 5 bases, J lost 1 base, and 8 bases lay in between. CDR3 in DNA: TGTGCCAGCAGTACCGGGAGGAACACTGAAGCTTTCTTT. It encodes CASSTGRNTEAFF.

The chain couples TRBV6-4 to TRBJ2-1, with 10 bases aligning to TRBD2. Trimming cost V 2 bases and J 7 bases; bases outside gene matches: 8. The germline V gene encodes CDR1 MRHNA and CDR2 SNTAGT. This CDR3 contains 16 residues. CDR3 nucleotides: TGTGCCAGCAGTGACGGTCAGCGGGGGGGAACGAATGAGCAGTTCTTC. Protein product: CASSDGQRGGTNEQFF.

J is TRBJ2-7 and V is TRBV25-1, with 9 bases lining up with TRBD2. CDR1 and CDR2 (germline): MGHDK, SYGVNS. The CDR3 totals 16 residues. The V segment lost 0 bases and the J segment 2 bases; nucleotides outside the gene matches: 5. The CDR3 region is CASSEYKAGGAYEQYF. The DNA of the CDR3 is TGTGCCAGCAGTGAATATAAGGCGGGGGGGGCCTACGAGCAGTACTTC.

The V call is TRBV5-1, the J call TRBJ2-7; D may be TRBD1 (5 bases). Germline lookup yields CDR1 SGHRS and CDR2 YFSETQ. The CDR3 runs to 16 residues. Trimming removed 2 bases at V and 0 bases at J, with 15 bases between. The CDR3 is CASSLNSQGDSYEQYF. CDR3 DNA: TGCGCCAGCAGCTTAAATTCGCAGGGCGACTCCTACGAGCAGTACTTC.